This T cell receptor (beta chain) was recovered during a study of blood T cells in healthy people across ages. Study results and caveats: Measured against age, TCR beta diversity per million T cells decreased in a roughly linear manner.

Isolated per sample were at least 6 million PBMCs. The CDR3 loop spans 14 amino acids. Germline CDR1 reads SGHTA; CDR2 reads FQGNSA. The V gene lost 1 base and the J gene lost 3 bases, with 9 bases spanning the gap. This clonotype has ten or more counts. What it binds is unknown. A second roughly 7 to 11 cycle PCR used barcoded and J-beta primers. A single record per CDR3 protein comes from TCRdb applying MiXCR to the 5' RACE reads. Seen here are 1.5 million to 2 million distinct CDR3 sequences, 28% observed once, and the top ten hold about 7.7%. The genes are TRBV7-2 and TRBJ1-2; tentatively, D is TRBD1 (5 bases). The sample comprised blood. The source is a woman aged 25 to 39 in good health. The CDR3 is CASSLGQTDYGYTF. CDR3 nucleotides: TGTGCCAGCAGCTTAGGACAGACCGACTATGGCTACACCTTC. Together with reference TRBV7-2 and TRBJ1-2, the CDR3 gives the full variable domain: GAGVSQSPSNKVTEKGKDVELRCDPISGHTALYWYRQSLGQGLEFLIYFQGNSAPDKSGLPSDRFSAERTGGSVSTLTIQRTQQEDSAVYLCASSLGQTDYGYTFGSGTRLTVV.